A single sample is the source of the 4 T cell receptor beta chains below, sequenced in a study of spatial heterogeneity in lung cancer. Time point given: sample taken at primary tumor resection. TCRdb re-called the 5' RACE reads with MiXCR, one entry per CDR3 protein. The sample records some 55,000 distinct CDR3 sequences, roughly 6.6% being singletons. The sample was PBMCs, taken at surgery. These receptors came from a female donor with early-stage non-small cell lung cancer.

This clonotype showed up many times. CDR3 sequence (DNA): TGTGCCAGCACCGCGGGACTTGCAGGTCAGCCCCAGCATTTT. The encoded protein is CASTAGLAGQPQHF. The chain uses TRBV28 and TRBJ1-5, with D perhaps TRBD1 (5 bases). The CDR3 contains 14 residues. V lost 7 bases and J 6 bases, leaving 16 bases between the germline ends. Germline values: CDR1 MDHEN, CDR2 SYDVKM.

For this clonotype: With a much larger clone just one base away, this may be a read error. V usage is TRBV2 and J usage is TRBJ2-1; maybe TRBD2 (6 bases). Trimming stripped 8 bases from V and 3 bases from J, with 11 bases between. Germline loops: CDR1 SNHLY, CDR2 FYNNEI. The CDR3 covers 13 residues. The CDR3 reads CASRDFHYNEQFF. The CDR3 nucleotides are TGTGCCAGCCGGGACTTCCACTACAATGAGCAGTTCTTC.

This clonotype was seen repeatedly, ten times or more. The V gene is TRBV10-3, the J gene TRBJ2-7; tentatively, D is TRBD2 (6 bases). Germline V gene sequence: CDR1 ENHRY, CDR2 SYGVKD. With 10 bases removed from V and 3 bases from J, the gap between germline ends came to 10 bases. The CDR3 is made up of 11 amino acids. CDR3 sequence: CASGEGYEQYF. The CDR3 region has the DNA TGTGCCAGCGGGGAAGGCTACGAGCAGTACTTC.

The V and J genes are TRBV6-1 and TRBJ1-6; the D is unclear. The CDR3 contains 12 residues. CDR1 and CDR2 (germline): MNHNS, SASEGT. Trimming pared 0 bases from V and 15 bases from J, leaving 9 bases between. The CDR3 coding sequence is TGTGCCAGCAGTGAAGCCGGAGGGAGCCTCCACTTT. This encodes CASSEAGGSLHF.